These 6 T cell receptor beta chains were all obtained from the same sample, sequenced in a study of T-cell reconstitution after alpha-beta-depleted transplantation in children. Unique molecular identifiers were built into the TCRbeta library. TCRdb re-derived calls from the PCR reads in MiXCR, one entry per CDR3 protein. Counted here are 330,000 or so distinct CDR3 sequences, 10% occurring once; the ten biggest clones make up approximately 2.3%. The specimen was PBMCs from the stem cell graft donor, collected from the stem cell graft. These receptors were taken from a human donor who donated a stem cell graft to a child with acute lymphoblastic leukemia.

The J gene is TRBJ2-3, the V gene TRBV27; 14 nucleotides line up with TRBD2. With 4 bases clipped from V and 3 bases from J, the junction kept 9 bases outside the gene matches. Germline V gene data show CDR1 as MNHEY and CDR2 as SMNVEV (reference sequence). This CDR3 is 18 amino acids long. Here the CDR3 reads CASSSRLAGGVGTDTQYF. The CDR3 DNA sequence: TGTGCCAGCAGTTCTCGACTAGCGGGAGGGGTTGGGACAGATACGCAGTATTTT.

At least ten counts were recorded for this clonotype. The genes are TRBV27 and TRBJ1-2, with D possibly TRBD1 on 6 matching bases. The CDR3 has 14 amino acids. Germline assignment: CDR1 MNHEY and CDR2 SMNVEV (reference sequence). Trimming pared 2 bases from V and 8 bases from J, leaving 15 bases between. The CDR3 DNA is TGTGCCAGCAGTTTAGGAGGGGGATCGGGAGGCTACACCTTC. This encodes CASSLGGGSGGYTF.

This clonotype appeared a few times. The CDR3 DNA reads TGCGCCAGCAGCCAAGATCCGGGGACCCGCACTGAAGCTTTCTTT. It translates to CASSQDPGTRTEAFF. The chain joins TRBV4-1 to TRBJ1-1, with D tentatively TRBD1 (5 bases). CDR1 and CDR2 from the germline V gene are MGHRA and YSYEKL. This CDR3 comprises 15 residues. V lost 0 bases and J 4 bases, leaving 12 bases between the germline ends.

This chain links TRBV9 with TRBJ2-3; D ambiguous. CDR3 length: 13 amino acids. V gave up 2 bases and J gave up 1 base, with 5 bases separating them. Germline values: CDR1 SGDLS, CDR2 YYNGEE. The CDR3 loop is CASSVAGTDTQYF. CDR3 nucleotides: TGTGCCAGCAGCGTTGCCGGCACAGATACGCAGTATTTT.

This clonotype was seen only once. Mismatch with germline at one junction end may stem from a read error. The chain's CDR3 is CACSLKLLAGVQSYEQYF. CDR3 sequence (DNA): TGTGCCTGCAGTTTAAAGTTACTAGCGGGAGTTCAATCCTACGAGCAGTACTTC. V is TRBV12-3 or TRBV12-4 and J is TRBJ2-7, with 11 bases aligning to TRBD2. The CDR3 runs to 18 residues.

The sample holds a few counts of this clonotype. The chain carries TRBV19 and TRBJ1-4; no definite D call. This CDR3 comprises 15 residues. The germline V gene encodes CDR1 LNHDA and CDR2 SQIVND (reference sequence). Trimming removed 3 bases at V and 1 base at J, with 9 bases between. CDR3 protein: CASSIGGVTNEKLFF. The CDR3 DNA reads as TGTGCCAGTAGTATCGGCGGGGTAACTAATGAAAAACTGTTTTTT. Full variable domain (missing parts from reference TRBV19 and TRBJ1-4): DGGITQSPKYLFRKEGQNVTLSCEQNLNHDAMYWYRQDPGQGLRLIYYSQIVNDFQKGDIAEGYSVSREKKESFPLTVTSAQKNPTAFYLCASSIGGVTNEKLFFGSGTQLSVL.